These T cell receptor beta chains were read from a single sample in a study of cytomegalovirus exposure and HLA in healthy donors. Generated by immunoSEQ multiplex PCR, the TCRdb table keeps only in-frame clones and is missing some. The sample yields about 150,000 clones, around 80% seen once. Sequenced: PBMCs. The receptor source for this set is a middle-aged woman in good health and CMV-seropositive. The CDR3 runs from the conserved cysteine through the conserved F or W. Each record gives: D gene, V gene, J gene, clone size, CDR3 DNA, CDR3 protein. The D gene is left open where the match is weak. Clone size appears in some rows only: once, few, many, or a class for an expanded clone.

d_gene: TRBD1
v_gene: TRBV4-3
j_gene: TRBJ1-6
abundance: few
CDR3nt: TGCGCCAGCAGCCAAGCTGACAGGGAAAATTCACCCCTCCACTTT
CDR3aa: CASSQADRENSPLHF

d_gene: NA
v_gene: TRBV4-2
j_gene: TRBJ2-2
abundance: NA
CDR3nt: TGTGCCAGCAGCCCCCGGGAGTCCCCCCCCGGGGAGCTGTTTTTT
CDR3aa: CASSPRESPPGELFF

d_gene: NA
v_gene: TRBV11-2
j_gene: TRBJ2-3
abundance: NA
CDR3nt: TGTGCCAGCAGCTCCTACGCTAGCACAGATACGCAGTATTTT
CDR3aa: CASSSYASTDTQYF

d_gene: NA
v_gene: TRBV19
j_gene: TRBJ2-6
abundance: NA
CDR3nt: TGTGCCAGTGGCAGGGGGGCTTCAAACGTCCTGACTTTC
CDR3aa: CASGRGASNVLTF

d_gene: NA
v_gene: TRBV5-5
j_gene: TRBJ2-2
abundance: NA
CDR3nt: TGTGCCAGCAGCCCGGGGACTCTCTCAAGCTCCGGGGAGCTGTTTTTT
CDR3aa: CASSPGTLSSSGELFF

d_gene: TRBD1
v_gene: TRBV25-1
j_gene: TRBJ2-1
abundance: once
CDR3nt: TGTGCCAGCAGGCCGGGACAGGGGGCCTACAATGAGCAGTTCTTC
CDR3aa: CASRPGQGAYNEQFF

d_gene: NA
v_gene: TRBV21-1
j_gene: TRBJ2-6
abundance: few
CDR3nt: TGTGCCAGCAGGCCCCTTAGCTCTGGGGCCAACGTCCTGACTTTC
CDR3aa: CASRPLSSGANVLTF

d_gene: TRBD1
v_gene: TRBV4-2
j_gene: TRBJ2-7
abundance: NA
CDR3nt: TGTGCCAGCAGCCAGGCTACCATGCAGGACAGGGGGGACGAGCAGTACTTC
CDR3aa: CASSQATMQDRGDEQYF

d_gene: TRBD2
v_gene: TRBV7-9
j_gene: TRBJ2-1
abundance: NA
CDR3nt: TGTGCCAGCAGCCCCCTTACTAGCGGGGGACACAATGAGCAGTTCTTC
CDR3aa: CASSPLTSGGHNEQFF

d_gene: TRBD2
v_gene: TRBV6-5
j_gene: TRBJ2-2
abundance: NA
CDR3nt: TGTGCCAGCAGTTCCCCTAGCGGGGGGAACACCGGGGAGCTGTTTTTT
CDR3aa: CASSSPSGGNTGELFF

d_gene: TRBD1
v_gene: TRBV27
j_gene: TRBJ1-2
abundance: once
CDR3nt: TGTGCCAGCAGTCTTTGGACAGGGTTTGGTGGCTACACCTTC
CDR3aa: CASSLWTGFGGYTF

d_gene: TRBD2
v_gene: TRBV5-6
j_gene: TRBJ2-1
abundance: NA
CDR3nt: TGTGCCAGCAGCTTAGGACTAGCGGGAGGGCCGAATGAGCAGTTCTTC
CDR3aa: CASSLGLAGGPNEQFF

d_gene: TRBD2
v_gene: TRBV19
j_gene: TRBJ2-2
abundance: once
CDR3nt: TGTGCCAGTAGTCGGGGACTAGCGGGGGGGAACACCGGGGAGCTGTTTTTT
CDR3aa: CASSRGLAGGNTGELFF

d_gene: TRBD1
v_gene: TRBV10-3
j_gene: TRBJ2-1
abundance: NA
CDR3nt: TGTGCCATCAGTGGAGGGACAGGGAGAAATGAGCAGTTCTTC
CDR3aa: CAISGGTGRNEQFF

d_gene: NA
v_gene: TRBV18
j_gene: TRBJ2-5
abundance: NA
CDR3nt: TGTGCCAGCTCACCCTACCTCCGGGATAAAGGAGAGACCCAGTACTTC
CDR3aa: CASSPYLRDKGETQYF

d_gene: NA
v_gene: TRBV5-1
j_gene: TRBJ1-4
abundance: once
CDR3nt: TGCGCCAGCAGCTCGGTTTCGGGGGGCGCAGAAAAACTGTTTTTT
CDR3aa: CASSSVSGGAEKLFF

d_gene: NA
v_gene: TRBV4-2
j_gene: TRBJ1-1
abundance: NA
CDR3nt: TGTGCCAGCAGCCTCGGGCGGGGGGCGGGGGACACTGAAGCTTTCTTT
CDR3aa: CASSLGRGAGDTEAFF

d_gene: TRBD1
v_gene: TRBV27
j_gene: TRBJ2-7
abundance: NA
CDR3nt: TGTGCCAGCAGAGGAGCGACAGGGGGAACTTCCGAGCAGTACTTC
CDR3aa: CASRGATGGTSEQYF

d_gene: TRBD1
v_gene: TRBV25-1
j_gene: TRBJ1-2
abundance: NA
CDR3nt: TGTGCCAGCAGTAGACAGGGGCTAGGGGGCTACACCTTC
CDR3aa: CASSRQGLGGYTF

d_gene: TRBD1
v_gene: TRBV7-6
j_gene: TRBJ2-7
abundance: NA
CDR3nt: TGTGCCAGCAGCGACAGACAGGGTAGGGTTTACGAGCAGTACTTC
CDR3aa: CASSDRQGRVYEQYF

d_gene: TRBD2
v_gene: TRBV11-1
j_gene: TRBJ2-7
abundance: NA
CDR3nt: TGTGCCAGCAGCTTTGGGACTAGGTCTTCGGGTGAGCAGTACTTC
CDR3aa: CASSFGTRSSGEQYF

d_gene: TRBD2
v_gene: TRBV5-1
j_gene: TRBJ2-3
abundance: NA
CDR3nt: TGCGCCAGCAGCTCCCCCCCGGGACTAGCGGGGTCTTCCACAGATACGCAGTATTTT
CDR3aa: CASSSPPGLAGSSTDTQYF

d_gene: NA
v_gene: TRBV7-9
j_gene: TRBJ1-4
abundance: NA
CDR3nt: TGTTCCAGCAGGCCCACACAGGCTAATGCAAAACTGTTTTTT
CDR3aa: CSSRPTQANAKLFF

d_gene: NA
v_gene: TRBV6-5
j_gene: TRBJ2-7
abundance: NA
CDR3nt: TGTGCCAGCAGTTACCAGCGGTCCTACGAGCAGTACTTC
CDR3aa: CASSYQRSYEQYF

d_gene: NA
v_gene: TRBV15
j_gene: TRBJ2-6
abundance: NA
CDR3nt: TGTGCCACCAGCAGAGATAGGAACAGGGGGGGATCTGGGGCCAACGTCCTGACTTTC
CDR3aa: CATSRDRNRGGSGANVLTF

d_gene: TRBD2
v_gene: TRBV7-2
j_gene: TRBJ2-5
abundance: NA
CDR3nt: TGTGCCAGCAGCTTAGCCGGGACTAGCGGACAAGAGACCCAGTACTTC
CDR3aa: CASSLAGTSGQETQYF

d_gene: TRBD2
v_gene: TRBV27
j_gene: TRBJ2-2
abundance: NA
CDR3nt: TGTGCCAGCAGATCTCAGGGGCTAGCGGGGATCACCGGGGAGCTGTTTTTT
CDR3aa: CASRSQGLAGITGELFF

d_gene: TRBD2
v_gene: TRBV30
j_gene: TRBJ2-2
abundance: NA
CDR3nt: TGTGCCTGGAGTGTACCTGCGGGACTATTCACCGGGGAGCTGTTTTTT
CDR3aa: CAWSVPAGLFTGELFF

d_gene: NA
v_gene: TRBV19
j_gene: TRBJ1-3
abundance: NA
CDR3nt: TGTGCCAGTAGTACAGGTTGGAACACCATATATTTT
CDR3aa: CASSTGWNTIYF

d_gene: TRBD1
v_gene: TRBV5-1
j_gene: TRBJ1-4
abundance: NA
CDR3nt: TGCGCCAGCAGCATGGGACAGGAAAAACTGTTTTTT
CDR3aa: CASSMGQEKLFF

d_gene: NA
v_gene: TRBV7-9
j_gene: TRBJ2-1
abundance: NA
CDR3nt: TGTTCCAGCACTCCCGCGGATGAGCAGTTCTTC
CDR3aa: CSSTPADEQFF

d_gene: NA
v_gene: TRBV5-5
j_gene: TRBJ1-1
abundance: NA
CDR3nt: TGTGCCAGCAGCTTGGCCGGTACAGGGATGAACACTGAAGCTTTCTTT
CDR3aa: CASSLAGTGMNTEAFF

d_gene: NA
v_gene: TRBV27
j_gene: TRBJ2-2
abundance: NA
CDR3nt: TGTGCCAGCAGGTTACCCCCGGGCGGGGAGCTGTTTTTT
CDR3aa: CASRLPPGGELFF

d_gene: TRBD2
v_gene: TRBV7-2
j_gene: TRBJ2-1
abundance: NA
CDR3nt: TGTGCCAGCAGCCTAGTCGGGACTAGCGGGGTCAGCCGGGACAATGAGCAGTTCTTC
CDR3aa: CASSLVGTSGVSRDNEQFF

d_gene: TRBD1
v_gene: TRBV29-1
j_gene: TRBJ1-4
abundance: NA
CDR3nt: TGCAGCGTTGAAGATCTTCAGGGGACAGGGAGAGGTGAAAAACTGTTTTTT
CDR3aa: CSVEDLQGTGRGEKLFF

d_gene: TRBD1
v_gene: TRBV9
j_gene: TRBJ2-7
abundance: NA
CDR3nt: TGTGCCAGCAGCCTACGGGACAGCTACGAGCAGTACTTC
CDR3aa: CASSLRDSYEQYF

d_gene: TRBD1
v_gene: TRBV4-2
j_gene: TRBJ1-5
abundance: NA
CDR3nt: TGTGCCAGCAGCCAAAGGGACAGGGGTGGTCAGCCCCAGCATTTT
CDR3aa: CASSQRDRGGQPQHF

d_gene: NA
v_gene: TRBV9
j_gene: TRBJ2-3
abundance: NA
CDR3nt: TGTGCCAGCAGCGTAGCCTTAGCATCGGATACGCAGTATTTT
CDR3aa: CASSVALASDTQYF

d_gene: TRBD1
v_gene: TRBV30
j_gene: TRBJ1-3
abundance: NA
CDR3nt: TGTGCCTGGCAGGGGGCTACTGGAAACACCATATATTTT
CDR3aa: CAWQGATGNTIYF

d_gene: TRBD1
v_gene: TRBV19
j_gene: TRBJ2-1
abundance: NA
CDR3nt: TGTGCCAGTAGTTTGAGGGACAGTTCCTACAATGAGCAGTTCTTC
CDR3aa: CASSLRDSSYNEQFF

d_gene: TRBD2
v_gene: TRBV9
j_gene: TRBJ2-7
abundance: NA
CDR3nt: TGTGCCAGCAGCCCGGGGGGGGGCTCCCGAGGGTCCTACGAGCAGTACTTC
CDR3aa: CASSPGGGSRGSYEQYF

d_gene: TRBD1
v_gene: TRBV19
j_gene: TRBJ1-1
abundance: NA
CDR3nt: TGTGCCAGTAGTATTGACAGGGCCGCTGAAGCTTTCTTT
CDR3aa: CASSIDRAAEAFF

d_gene: NA
v_gene: TRBV6-5
j_gene: TRBJ2-1
abundance: NA
CDR3nt: TGTGCCAGCAGTTTCGGGGGAGCGATTGAGCAGTTCTTC
CDR3aa: CASSFGGAIEQFF

d_gene: NA
v_gene: TRBV5-1
j_gene: TRBJ2-7
abundance: NA
CDR3nt: TGCGCCAGCAGCACGGACATAACCTCCTACGAGCAGTACTTC
CDR3aa: CASSTDITSYEQYF

d_gene: NA
v_gene: TRBV5-4
j_gene: TRBJ2-7
abundance: NA
CDR3nt: TGTGCCAGCAGCCCGTCTCCAGGGTACGAGCAGTACTTC
CDR3aa: CASSPSPGYEQYF

d_gene: NA
v_gene: TRBV5-1
j_gene: TRBJ1-2
abundance: NA
CDR3nt: TGCGCCAGCAGCCCCGCCCAGGGGTCTTTTCTTTATGGCTACACCTTC
CDR3aa: CASSPAQGSFLYGYTF

d_gene: TRBD1
v_gene: TRBV2
j_gene: TRBJ1-5
abundance: NA
CDR3nt: TGTGCCAGCAGTGACGTCAGGGGGCGAGGCAATCAGCCCCAGCATTTT
CDR3aa: CASSDVRGRGNQPQHF

d_gene: NA
v_gene: TRBV2
j_gene: TRBJ2-3
abundance: NA
CDR3nt: TGTGCCAGCGGTATAGCCCTTAGCACAGATACGCAGTATTTT
CDR3aa: CASGIALSTDTQYF

d_gene: TRBD1
v_gene: TRBV7-8
j_gene: TRBJ1-6
abundance: NA
CDR3nt: TGTGCCAGCAGCTGGACAGGGGATATCAATTCACCCCTCCACTTT
CDR3aa: CASSWTGDINSPLHF